The 11 T cell receptor beta chains presented below share a single source sample, sequenced in a study of CD8 T cells in Susac syndrome. Random hexamers were used to reverse transcribe an amount of about 0.45 to 1 ug RNA. In TCRdb, the immunoSEQ multiplex PCR reads were re-called with MiXCR into one record per CDR3 protein. The table has around 170,000 distinct CDR3 sequences, 90% to 96% seen once. The sequencing input was CD4+ T cells from PBMCs. These receptors were taken from a human donor with Susac syndrome.

This chain uses TRBV3-1 with TRBJ1-6; D is unclear. Trimming left V 3 bases short and J 6 bases short, with 12 bases between. The CDR3 covers 15 residues. Germline V gives CDR1 LGHDT, CDR2 YNNKEL (reference sequence). CDR3 residues: CASSHRTNFNSPLHF. In nucleotides, the CDR3 is TGTGCCAGCAGCCATAGAACAAACTTTAATTCACCCCTCCACTTT.

This clonotype was seen just once. V usage is TRBV29-1 and J usage is TRBJ2-7; possibly TRBD1 for D (7 bases). In germline, CDR1 is SQVTM, CDR2 ANQGSEA. The CDR3 loop spans 14 amino acids. V lost 4 bases and J 4 bases, leaving 17 bases between the germline ends. The chain's CDR3 is CSVALTGEAYEQYF. CDR3 nucleotides: TGCAGCGTTGCCCTCACAGGGGAGGCGTACGAGCAGTACTTC.

The CDR3 loop reads CASSLKSPDSPLHF. CDR3 sequence (DNA): TGTGCCAGCAGTTTAAAGTCCCCAGATTCACCCCTCCACTTT. The chain joins TRBV28 to TRBJ1-6; D uncertain. Deletions cut 2 bases from V and 8 bases from J, with 10 bases between. From germline, CDR1 is MDHEN and CDR2 SYDVKM. There are 14 residues in the CDR3.

Only one count was recorded for this clonotype. The chain employs TRBV27 and TRBJ2-3, with D possibly being TRBD1 (6 bases). CDR3 size: 14 residues. CDR1 and CDR2 (germline): MNHEY, SMNVEV (reference sequence). Trimming cost V 4 bases and J 6 bases, with 14 bases left between them. CDR3 in DNA: TGTGCCAGCAGTTCCTTAACTAGGGGGGATACGCAGTATTTT. It translates to CASSSLTRGDTQYF.

The J gene is TRBJ1-1, the V gene TRBV30, with D uncertain. The germline V gene encodes CDR1 GTSNPN and CDR2 SVGIG (reference sequence). CDR3 size: 11 residues. The V and J ends lost 4 bases and 5 bases respectively, with 8 bases between them. The CDR3, as DNA: TGTGCCTGGATAGGGCGAACTGAAGCTTTCTTT. Its protein is CAWIGRTEAFF.

The gene calls are TRBV12-2 and TRBJ2-1; whether TRBD2, the table's D call, matches the DNA was not checked. TRBV12-2 is a documented pseudogene. The CDR3 covers 13 residues. The CDR3 sequence: CARRAGAYNEQFF. In nucleotides, the CDR3 is TGTGCAAGAAGAGCGGGGGCCTACAATGAGCAGTTCTTC.

The V call is TRBV20-1, the J call TRBJ2-5; perhaps TRBD1 as D (5 bases). The CDR3 totals 14 residues. CDR1 DFQATT and CDR2 SNEGSKA come from the germline V gene (reference sequence). V lost 5 bases and J lost 1, with 14 bases in between. CDR3 sequence: CSAREWGRQETQYF. CDR3 in DNA: TGCAGTGCTCGTGAATGGGGCCGCCAAGAGACCCAGTACTTC.

The chain uses TRBV30 and TRBJ2-2; 11 bases fit TRBD2. This CDR3 has 14 amino acids. The germline CDR1 and CDR2 sequences are GTSNPN and SVGIG (reference sequence). After removal of 3 bases from V and 4 bases from J, the junction contained 1 base not matched to a gene. In DNA form, the CDR3 reads TGTGCCTGGAGACTAGCGGGGGTCACCGGGGAGCTGTTTTTT. This gives the protein CAWRLAGVTGELFF.

Written as DNA, the CDR3 is TGCAGTGCTAGGCTTCCGGGATCGGGGAACTATGGCTACACCTTC. Residues: CSARLPGSGNYGYTF. The rearrangement links TRBV20-1 to TRBJ1-2; no clear D. Germline V gene lookup returns CDR1 DFQATT and CDR2 SNEGSKA (reference sequence). The CDR3 extends over 15 amino acids. V was shortened by 3 bases and J by 2 bases, with 16 bases between the two germline ends.

This clonotype has only a few counts. V is TRBV12-3 or TRBV12-4 and J is TRBJ2-5; D might be TRBD2 (5 bases). V was shortened by 5 bases and J by 5 bases, with 12 bases between the two germline ends. The CDR3 spans 13 residues. The CDR3 is CASSPGSAETQYF. The CDR3 coding sequence is TGTGCCAGCAGTCCGGGATCAGCGGAGACCCAGTACTTC.

This chain joins TRBV15 and TRBJ1-2, with D uncertain. Trimming left V 0 bases short and J 3 bases short, with 8 bases between. Germline assignment: CDR1 LNHNV and CDR2 YYDKDF (reference sequence). The CDR3 runs 14 residues. The CDR3 is CATSRDRTDYGYTF. The CDR3 DNA sequence: TGTGCCACCAGCAGAGATAGGACTGACTATGGCTACACCTTC.